This T cell receptor beta chain appears in the sequencing data of a study of cytomegalovirus exposure and HLA in healthy donors. Study conclusions and caveats: Among the most significant clusters, several appeared linked to common viral pathogens in a later analysis. Later analysis reportedly placed an Asian-associated ancestry cluster below the roughly 680-donor mean in N-insertions. Earlier findings revealed that most TCR beta V segments proved productive either about 87% or about 30% of the time.

A remark on this clone: What it recognizes is unknown.

The PCR ran on 60 Vbeta and 13 Jbeta primers. Measured with immunoSEQ multiplex PCR; TCRdb has only the in-frame clones, and not every one. Of more than 90,000 clones in the sample, approximately 78% were seen once. This CDR3 spans 17 amino acids. The TCR sequence derives from a woman aged 60-75 years in good health and CMV-seronegative. The specimen sequenced was PBMCs. The chain is built from TRBV1 and TRBJ2-7; the D call TRBD2 from the table was never checked on the DNA. TRBV1 is flagged as a pseudogene. The CDR3 sequence is CTSSQCAVAGTGHEQYF. CDR3 sequence (DNA): TGCACCAGCAGCCAATGTGCGGTAGCGGGAACAGGCCACGAGCAGTACTTC.